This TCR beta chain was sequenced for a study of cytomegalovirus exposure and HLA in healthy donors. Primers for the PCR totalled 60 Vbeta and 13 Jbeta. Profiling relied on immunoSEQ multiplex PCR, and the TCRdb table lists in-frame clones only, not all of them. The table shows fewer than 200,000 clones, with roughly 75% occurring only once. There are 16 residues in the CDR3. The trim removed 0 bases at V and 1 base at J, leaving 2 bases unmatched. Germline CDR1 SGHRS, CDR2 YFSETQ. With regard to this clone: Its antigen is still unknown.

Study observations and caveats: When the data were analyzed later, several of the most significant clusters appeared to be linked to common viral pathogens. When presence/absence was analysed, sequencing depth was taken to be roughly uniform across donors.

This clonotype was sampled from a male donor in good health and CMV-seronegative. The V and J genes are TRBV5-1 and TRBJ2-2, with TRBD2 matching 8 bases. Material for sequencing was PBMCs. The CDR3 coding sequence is TGCGCCAGCAGCTTGGGGCTAGCGGGGAACACCGGGGAGCTGTTTTTT. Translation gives CASSLGLAGNTGELFF.